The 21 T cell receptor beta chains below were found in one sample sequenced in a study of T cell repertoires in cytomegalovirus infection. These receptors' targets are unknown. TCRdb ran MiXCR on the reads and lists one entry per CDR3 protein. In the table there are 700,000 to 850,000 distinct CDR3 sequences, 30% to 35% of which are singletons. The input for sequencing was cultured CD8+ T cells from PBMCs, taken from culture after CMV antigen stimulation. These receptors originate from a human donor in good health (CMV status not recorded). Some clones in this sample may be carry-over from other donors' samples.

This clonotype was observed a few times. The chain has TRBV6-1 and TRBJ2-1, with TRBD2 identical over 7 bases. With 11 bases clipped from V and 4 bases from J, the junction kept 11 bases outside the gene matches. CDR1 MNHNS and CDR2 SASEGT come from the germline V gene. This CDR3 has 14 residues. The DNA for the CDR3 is TGTGCCGGGGCAGGAACCGGGGGGTACAATGAGCAGTTCTTC. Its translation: CAGAGTGGYNEQFF.

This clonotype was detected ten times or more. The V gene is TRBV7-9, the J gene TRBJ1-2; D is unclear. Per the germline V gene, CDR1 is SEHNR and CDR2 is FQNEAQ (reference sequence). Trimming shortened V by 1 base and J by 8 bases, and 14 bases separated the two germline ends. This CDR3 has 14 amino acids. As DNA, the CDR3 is TGTGCCAGCAGCTTAGTCTCTGCTTTGGAGGGCTACACCTTC. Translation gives CASSLVSALEGYTF.

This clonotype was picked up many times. CDR3 sequence: CASSLDLRTGQLAKNIQYF. Written as DNA, the CDR3 is TGTGCCAGCAGCTTAGATCTAAGGACAGGACAACTAGCCAAAAACATTCAGTACTTC. V usage is TRBV11-2 and J usage is TRBJ2-4; 7 bases are a match to TRBD1. The CDR3 is made up of 19 amino acids. J lost 0 bases, V lost 0 bases, and 11 bases had no gene match. Germline assignment: CDR1 SGHAT and CDR2 FQNNGV.

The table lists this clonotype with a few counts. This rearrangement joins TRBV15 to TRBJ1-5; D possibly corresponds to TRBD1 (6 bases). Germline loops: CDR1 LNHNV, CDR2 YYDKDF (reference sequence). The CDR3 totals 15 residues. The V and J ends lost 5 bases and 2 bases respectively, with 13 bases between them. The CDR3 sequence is CATSFRSGGNQPQHF. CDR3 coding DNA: TGTGCCACCAGCTTCCGATCAGGGGGCAATCAGCCCCAGCATTTT.

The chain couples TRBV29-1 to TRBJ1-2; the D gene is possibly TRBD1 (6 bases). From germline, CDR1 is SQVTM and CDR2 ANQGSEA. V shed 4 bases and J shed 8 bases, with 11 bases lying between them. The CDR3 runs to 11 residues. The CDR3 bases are TGCAGCGTTGTGAGGGGGGGAGGCTACACCTTC. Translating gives CSVVRGGGYTF.

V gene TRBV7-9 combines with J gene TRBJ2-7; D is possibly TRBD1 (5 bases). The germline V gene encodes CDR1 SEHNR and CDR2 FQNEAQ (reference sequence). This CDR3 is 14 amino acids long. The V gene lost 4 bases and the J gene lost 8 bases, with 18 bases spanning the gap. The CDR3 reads CASSSRQSPFQQYF. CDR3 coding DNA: TGTGCCAGCAGCTCGAGACAGAGCCCTTTCCAGCAGTACTTC. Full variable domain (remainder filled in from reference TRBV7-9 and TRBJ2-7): DTGVSQNPRHKITKRGQNVTFRCDPISEHNRLYWYRQTLGQGPEFLTYFQNEAQLEKSRLLSDRFSAERPKGSFSTLEIQRTEQGDSAMYLCASSSRQSPFQQYFGPGTRLTVT.

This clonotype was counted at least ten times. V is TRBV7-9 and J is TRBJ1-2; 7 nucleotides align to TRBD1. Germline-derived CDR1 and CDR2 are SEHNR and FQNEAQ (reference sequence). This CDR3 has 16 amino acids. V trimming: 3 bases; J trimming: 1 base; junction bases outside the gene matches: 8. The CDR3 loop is CASSFPWTGDNYGYTF. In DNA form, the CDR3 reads TGTGCCAGCAGCTTCCCTTGGACAGGAGATAACTATGGCTACACCTTC.

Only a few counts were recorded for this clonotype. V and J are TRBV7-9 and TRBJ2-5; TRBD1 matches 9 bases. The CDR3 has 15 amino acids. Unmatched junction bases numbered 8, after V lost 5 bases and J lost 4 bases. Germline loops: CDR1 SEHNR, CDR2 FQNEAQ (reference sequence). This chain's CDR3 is CASSTVQGAGETQYF. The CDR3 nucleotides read TGTGCCAGCAGCACAGTACAGGGGGCGGGAGAGACCCAGTACTTC.

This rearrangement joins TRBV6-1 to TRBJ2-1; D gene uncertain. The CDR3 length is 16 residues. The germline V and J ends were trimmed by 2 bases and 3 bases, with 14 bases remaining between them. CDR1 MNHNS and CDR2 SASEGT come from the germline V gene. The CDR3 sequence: CASSEFGRYIYNEQFF. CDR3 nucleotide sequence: TGTGCCAGCAGTGAATTCGGGCGGTACATCTACAATGAGCAGTTCTTC.

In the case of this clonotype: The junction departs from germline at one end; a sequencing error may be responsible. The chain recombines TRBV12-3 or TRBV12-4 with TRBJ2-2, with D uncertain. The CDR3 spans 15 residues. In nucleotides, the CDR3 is TGTGCCAGCAGTTTAGCCCCCCTGAACAACGGGGAGCTGTTTTTT. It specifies CASSLAPLNNGELFF.

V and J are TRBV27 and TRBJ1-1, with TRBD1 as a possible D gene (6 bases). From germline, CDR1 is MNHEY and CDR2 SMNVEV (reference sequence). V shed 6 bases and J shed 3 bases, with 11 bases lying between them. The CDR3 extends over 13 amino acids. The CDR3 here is CASRGGADTEAFF. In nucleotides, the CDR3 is TGTGCCAGCAGGGGGGGCGCGGACACTGAAGCTTTCTTT.

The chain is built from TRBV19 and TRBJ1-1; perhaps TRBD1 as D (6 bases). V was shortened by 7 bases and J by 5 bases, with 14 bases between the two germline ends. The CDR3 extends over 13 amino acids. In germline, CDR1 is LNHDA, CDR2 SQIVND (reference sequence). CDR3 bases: TGTGCCAGTATCCATGACAGGTGGACTGAAGCTTTCTTT. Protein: CASIHDRWTEAFF.

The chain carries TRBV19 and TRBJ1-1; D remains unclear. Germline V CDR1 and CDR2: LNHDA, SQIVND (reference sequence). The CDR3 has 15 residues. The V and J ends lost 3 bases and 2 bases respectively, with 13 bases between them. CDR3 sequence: CASSIGGQTNTEAFF. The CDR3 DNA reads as TGTGCCAGTAGTATCGGTGGGCAGACCAACACTGAAGCTTTCTTT.

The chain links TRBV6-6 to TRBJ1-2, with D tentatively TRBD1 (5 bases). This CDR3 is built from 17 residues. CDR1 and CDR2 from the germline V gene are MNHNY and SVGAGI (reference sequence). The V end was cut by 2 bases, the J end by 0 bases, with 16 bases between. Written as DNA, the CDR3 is TGTGCCAGCAGTTACCGGACACCTATTGCCTCTAACTATGGCTACACCTTC. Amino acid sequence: CASSYRTPIASNYGYTF.

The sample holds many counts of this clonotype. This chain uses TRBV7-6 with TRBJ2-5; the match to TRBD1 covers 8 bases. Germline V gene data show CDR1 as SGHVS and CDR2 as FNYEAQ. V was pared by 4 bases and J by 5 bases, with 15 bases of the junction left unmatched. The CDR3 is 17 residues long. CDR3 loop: CASSSERTGRPAETQYF. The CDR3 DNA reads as TGTGCCAGCAGCTCGGAGCGGACAGGGAGGCCCGCCGAGACCCAGTACTTC.

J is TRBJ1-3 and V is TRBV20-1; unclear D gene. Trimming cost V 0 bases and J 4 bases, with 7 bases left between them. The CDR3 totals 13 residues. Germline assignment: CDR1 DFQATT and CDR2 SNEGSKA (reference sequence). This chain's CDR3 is CSARDTQGNTIYF. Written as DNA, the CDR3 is TGCAGTGCTAGAGATACACAGGGAAACACCATATATTTT.

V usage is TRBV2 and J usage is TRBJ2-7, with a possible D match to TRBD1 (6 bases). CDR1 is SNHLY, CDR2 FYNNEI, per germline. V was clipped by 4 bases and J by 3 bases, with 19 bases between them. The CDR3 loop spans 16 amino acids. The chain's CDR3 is CASSGRTRQASYEQYF. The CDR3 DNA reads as TGTGCCAGCAGTGGGAGAACTCGACAGGCTAGCTACGAGCAGTACTTC.

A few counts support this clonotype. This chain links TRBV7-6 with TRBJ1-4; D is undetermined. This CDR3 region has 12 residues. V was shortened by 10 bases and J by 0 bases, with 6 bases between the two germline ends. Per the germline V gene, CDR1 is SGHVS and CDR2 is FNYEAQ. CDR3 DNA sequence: TGTGCCACCCATGCAACTAATGAAAAACTGTTTTTT. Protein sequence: CATHATNEKLFF. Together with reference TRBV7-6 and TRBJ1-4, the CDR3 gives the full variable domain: GAGVSQSPRYKVTKRGQDVALRCDPISGHVSLYWYRQALGQGPEFLTYFNYEAQQDKSGLPNDRFSAERPEGSISTLTIQRTEQRDSAMYRCATHATNEKLFFGSGTQLSVL.

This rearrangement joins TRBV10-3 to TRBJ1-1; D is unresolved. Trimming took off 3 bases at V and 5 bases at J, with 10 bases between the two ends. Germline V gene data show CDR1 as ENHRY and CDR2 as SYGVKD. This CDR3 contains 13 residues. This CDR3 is CAISEFPTTEAFF. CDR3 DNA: TGTGCCATCAGTGAATTTCCCACGACTGAAGCTTTCTTT.

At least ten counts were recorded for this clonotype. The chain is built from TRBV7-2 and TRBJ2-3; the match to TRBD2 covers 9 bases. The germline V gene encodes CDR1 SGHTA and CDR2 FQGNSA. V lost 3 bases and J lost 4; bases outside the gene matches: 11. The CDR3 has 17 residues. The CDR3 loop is CASSFPASGGSPDTQYF. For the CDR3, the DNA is TGTGCCAGCAGCTTCCCCGCGAGCGGGGGGTCCCCAGATACGCAGTATTTT. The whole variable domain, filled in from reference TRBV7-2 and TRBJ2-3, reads GAGVSQSPSNKVTEKGKDVELRCDPISGHTALYWYRQSLGQGLEFLIYFQGNSAPDKSGLPSDRFSAERTGGSVSTLTIQRTQQEDSAVYLCASSFPASGGSPDTQYFGPGTRLTVL.

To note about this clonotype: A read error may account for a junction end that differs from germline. The CDR3 reads CASATLSSYTEQFF. CDR3 DNA sequence: TGTGCCAGCGCCACACTCAGCTCTTACACTGAGCAGTTCTTC. The chain employs TRBV28 and TRBJ2-1; no reliable D call. The CDR3 loop spans 14 amino acids. The V gene's germline CDR1 is MDHEN and CDR2 SYDVKM.